This T cell receptor (beta chain) was sequenced for a study of blood T cell repertoires in COVID-19. Study background: Samples came from the United States, Italy and Spain, spanning acute and convalescent COVID-19. From T cells, B-cell-depleted T cells, or PBMCs came the material, which was cDNA or gDNA.

Germline assignment: CDR1 LGHDT and CDR2 YNNKEL (reference sequence). Between the trimmed V and J ends, which lost 5 bases and 6 bases, there was a span of 13 bases. The CDR3 totals 13 residues. Original analysis: Amplification from reference gene primers served as the basis for estimated nucleated cell counts. Method: immunoSEQ multiplex PCR; TCRdb's copy keeps in-frame clones and lacks some. For V, J and clone size, that table is used; D and trimming come from the DNA. The sample has roughly 120,000 clones, approximately 70% seen once. This rearrangement joins TRBV3-1 (or the pseudogene TRBV3-2) to TRBJ1-2; weak D call: TRBD1 (5 bases). Material for sequencing was peripheral blood. The sequence was collected from a human donor with acute or convalescent COVID-19. The donor label of this sample is uncertain. This chain's CDR3 is CASSAQGLDGYTF. CDR3 bases: TGTGCCAGCAGCGCTCAGGGATTAGATGGCTACACCTTC.